The entry below describes one T cell receptor (beta chain). Per the germline V gene, CDR1 is KGHSH and CDR2 is LQKENI. J gave up 6 bases and V 0 bases, and 4 bases lay outside the gene matches. The CDR3 loop spans 15 amino acids. This sample stems from a study of T cell responses to AZD1222 COVID-19 vaccine. Libraries were prepared by immunoSEQ multiplex PCR; TCRdb keeps only in-frame clonotypes and omits some of them. The repertoire consists of tens of thousands of clones, with around 90% occurring once and the leading ten covering about 2%. The material sequenced was peripheral blood, taken on day 0 of AZD1222 vaccination. The clonotype comes from an adult in good health. The chain recombines TRBV18 with TRBJ1-2; 10 bases agree with TRBD1. CDR3 region: CASSPPATGGDGYTF. CDR3 in DNA: TGTGCCAGCTCACCACCCGCGACAGGGGGCGATGGCTACACCTTC.